This T cell receptor beta chain was retrieved from a study of OX40 agonist ivuxolimab in advanced cancers. The wider study: Given to patients was ivuxolimab, an agonistic anti-OX40 (CD134) antibody. Anti-PD-1, anti-PD-L1 or anti-CTLA-4 therapy given earlier was allowed, and around 40% had some.

This clone was detected only once. No antigen is known for it. Blood specimens came from baseline, cycle 4 day 1, and cycle 7 day 1. Study outcomes and limitations: Fewer expanded clones were found on average in CD4+ than in CD8+ T cells.

Assay: immunoSEQ multiplex PCR; the TCRdb copy retains only in-frame clones and omits some. The sample consists of about 150,000 clones, 94% of them appearing once. With V trimmed by 3 bases and J by 0 bases, 6 bases remained unmatched. The germline CDR1 and CDR2 sequences are SGHTA and FQGNSA. There are 17 residues in the CDR3. This TCR was recovered from an adult with an advanced solid tumor such as melanoma, head and neck, liver or kidney cancer. This sample comprised CD4+ or CD8+ T cells sorted from blood, obtained in a trial of the OX40 agonist ivuxolimab. The V call is TRBV7-2, the J call TRBJ2-7, with 12 nucleotides matching TRBD2. The CDR3 coding sequence is TGTGCCAGCAGCTTTCACCCTAGCGGGGGGGGCTCCTACGAGCAGTACTTC. Amino acids: CASSFHPSGGGSYEQYF.